These 18 T cell receptor beta chains originate from one sample sequenced in a study of blood T cell repertoires in COVID-19. The data were produced by immunoSEQ multiplex PCR, yet TCRdb's version contains in-frame clones alone and is incomplete. The table lists 200,000 to 300,000 clones, about 90% of them singletons, with approximately 2.5% in the top ten. Material: peripheral blood. These receptors came from a person under 35 with COVID-19, enrolled during active disease.

The chain recombines TRBV10-3 with TRBJ1-2; D is uncertain. Trimming cost V 0 bases and J 8 bases, with 13 bases left between them. Germline assignment: CDR1 ENHRY and CDR2 SYGVKD. This CDR3 is 14 amino acids long. The CDR3 sequence is CAISESGGLGGYTF. As DNA, the CDR3 is TGTGCCATCAGTGAGTCTGGAGGTTTGGGAGGCTACACCTTC.

The chain joins TRBV15 to TRBJ1-2, with 10 bases lining up with TRBD1. The CDR3 runs to 15 residues. Germline V gene data show CDR1 as LNHNV and CDR2 as YYDKDF (reference sequence). V shed 6 bases and J 10 bases; nucleotides not matched to a gene: 14. The CDR3 region is CATRSRTGGKTIYTF. CDR3 DNA sequence: TGTGCCACCAGGTCGCGGACAGGGGGAAAGACAATCTACACCTTC. The entire variable domain, with the rest obtained from reference TRBV15 and TRBJ1-2, is as follows: DAMVIQNPRYQVTQFGKPVTLSCSQTLNHNVMYWYQQKSSQAPKLLFHYYDKDFNNEADTPDNFQSRRPNTSFCFLDIRSPGLGDTAMYLCATRSRTGGKTIYTFGSGTRLTVV.

This clone has a handful of counts. The chain has TRBV11-2 and TRBJ2-7; TRBD2 matches 12 bases. From germline, CDR1 is SGHAT and CDR2 FQNNGV. J was trimmed by 0 bases and V by 0 bases; bases with no gene match: 12. The CDR3 is 20 amino acids. The DNA for the CDR3 is TGTGCCAGCAGCTTAGAGGGGCTAGCGGGAGGGCTCTACAGCTCCTACGAGCAGTACTTC. It translates to CASSLEGLAGGLYSSYEQYF.

The chain is built from TRBV4-1 and TRBJ2-2; D gene uncertain. The V gene's germline CDR1 is MGHRA and CDR2 YSYEKL. There are 17 residues in the CDR3. The V end was cut by 3 bases, the J end by 0 bases, with 14 bases between. This CDR3 is CASSQNMVASNTGELFF. For the CDR3, the DNA is TGCGCCAGCAGCCAGAACATGGTGGCCTCGAACACCGGGGAGCTGTTTTTT.

V gene TRBV5-1 combines with J gene TRBJ2-7, with no clear D. This CDR3 is built from 15 residues. The germline V gene has CDR1 SGHRS and CDR2 YFSETQ. V shed 0 bases and J shed 0 bases, with 10 bases lying between them. Here the CDR3 DNA reads TGCGCCAGCAGCTTGGGACTCCCGAGCTCCTACGAGCAGTACTTC. The encoded protein is CASSLGLPSSYEQYF.

The V call is TRBV15, the J call TRBJ2-7, with D possibly being TRBD1 (5 bases). Per germline, CDR1 LNHNV and CDR2 YYDKDF (reference sequence). Between the trimmed V and J ends, which lost 3 bases and 4 bases, there was a span of 10 bases. CDR3 length: 13 residues. In nucleotides, the CDR3 is TGTGCCACCAGCAGGGACCAGGGTTACGAGCAGTACTTC. It is translated as CATSRDQGYEQYF.

J is TRBJ1-4 and V is TRBV21-1. TRBV21-1 has pseudogene status. The CDR3 sequence is 17 residues long. CDR3 region: CASSKRGGFATNEKLFF. In DNA form, the CDR3 reads TGTGCCAGCAGCAAAAGGGGGGGCTTTGCAACTAATGAAAAACTGTTTTTT.

The chain links TRBV1 to TRBJ2-1; TRBD2 is the table's D call and was not checked against the DNA. TRBV1 is a known pseudogene. CDR3 length equals 18 residues. CDR3 sequence (DNA): TGCACCAGCAGCCAAGAAGGAAAACGGGAGAGGGCCTACAATGAGCAGTTCTTC. Protein product: CTSSQEGKRERAYNEQFF.

The rearrangement joins TRBV28 to TRBJ1-5; a possible D gene is TRBD1 (6 bases). V lost 2 bases to trimming and J lost 6 bases, with 11 bases between them. Germline-derived CDR1 and CDR2 are MDHEN and SYDVKM. There are 14 residues in the CDR3. DNA for the CDR3: TGTGCCAGCAGTTTACGGGGGGCGACTCAGCCCCAGCATTTT. Translating gives CASSLRGATQPQHF.

V is TRBV7-8 and J is TRBJ1-2, with 7 bases lining up with TRBD1. This CDR3 is 14 amino acids long. The trim removed 0 bases at V and 3 bases at J, leaving 1 base unmatched. Germline assignment: CDR1 SGHVS and CDR2 FQNEAQ. The CDR3 region is CASSLAGGDYGYTF. The CDR3 DNA is TGTGCCAGCAGCTTAGCAGGGGGCGACTATGGCTACACCTTC.

The V call is TRBV25-1, the J call TRBJ2-1, with 9 bases identical to TRBD2. CDR3 size: 15 residues. After removal of 2 bases from V and 5 bases from J, the junction contained 4 bases not matched to a gene. Germline V gives CDR1 MGHDK, CDR2 SYGVNS. In nucleotides, the CDR3 is TGTGCCAGCAGTGAAGGACTAGCGTTTAACAATGAGCAGTTCTTC. It is translated as CASSEGLAFNNEQFF.

The V gene is TRBV7-9, the J gene TRBJ2-7; 11 bases align to TRBD2. The junction had 10 bases not matched to a gene; V was cut back by 5 bases and J by 7 bases. This CDR3 has 15 residues. The germline V gene has CDR1 SEHNR and CDR2 FQNEAQ (reference sequence). CDR3 sequence (DNA): TGTGCCAGCAGCCCGCGAACTAGCGGGAGAGAGGAGCAGTACTTC. It codes for CASSPRTSGREEQYF.

This chain joins TRBV5-1 and TRBJ2-1; 14 nucleotides line up with TRBD2. CDR1 is SGHRS and CDR2 is YFSETQ in the germline V gene. CDR3 length equals 18 residues. The junction had 7 bases not matched to a gene; V was cut back by 4 bases and J by 1 base. This CDR3 is CASSPRLAGGPSYNEQFF. The CDR3 region has the DNA TGCGCCAGCAGCCCTCGACTAGCGGGAGGGCCTTCCTACAATGAGCAGTTCTTC.

The chain employs TRBV19 and TRBJ1-4, with unresolved D. Germline CDR1 is LNHDA and CDR2 is SQIVND (reference sequence). This CDR3 comprises 14 residues. V was cut by 3 bases and J by 10 bases, with 15 bases left in between. CDR3: CASSIQLSLAKLFF. The CDR3, as DNA: TGTGCCAGTAGTATTCAGTTAAGTTTGGCAAAACTGTTTTTT.

The chain has TRBV11-2 and TRBJ1-4; tentatively, D is TRBD1 (6 bases). CDR3 length equals 17 residues. Germline V CDR1 and CDR2: SGHAT, FQNNGV. The V end was cut by 5 bases, the J end by 2 bases, with 18 bases between. This CDR3 reads CASSLWDTQATNEKLFF. The CDR3 DNA reads TGTGCCAGCAGCCTATGGGACACCCAAGCCACTAATGAAAAACTGTTTTTT.

V gene TRBV6-2 or TRBV6-3 combines with J gene TRBJ2-7, with TRBD2 identical over 7 bases. J gave up 1 base and V 2 bases, and 5 bases lay outside the gene matches. The CDR3 totals 15 residues. Germline V gene data show CDR1 as MNHEY and CDR2 as SVGEGT. CDR3 sequence (DNA): TGTGCCAGCAGTTACGAGCTAGCGGAATCCTACGAGCAGTACTTC. Its translation: CASSYELAESYEQYF.

The J gene is TRBJ2-3, the V gene TRBV6-5; no reliable D call. Germline CDR1 is MNHEY and CDR2 is SVGAGI. The CDR3 length is 12 residues. V was clipped by 6 bases and J by 4 bases, with 8 bases between them. CDR3 sequence (DNA): TGTGCCAGCAGGCAGGAATCAGATACGCAGTATTTT. Its translation: CASRQESDTQYF.

This chain joins TRBV9 and TRBJ2-7; TRBD1 matches 7 bases. The CDR3 totals 14 residues. Germline V gives CDR1 SGDLS, CDR2 YYNGEE. J lost 2 bases, V lost 3 bases, and 5 bases had no gene match. This CDR3 reads CASSETGNAYEQYF. In nucleotides, the CDR3 is TGTGCCAGCAGCGAGACAGGGAATGCCTACGAGCAGTACTTC.